The present TCR beta chain was sequenced within a study of cytomegalovirus exposure and HLA in healthy donors. Background on the study: Inside one of the first data releases sat about 85 million unique TCRs taken from HLA-typed donors. Findings and caveats of the study: Owing to their indistinguishability, certain V segments, notably TRBV6-2 and TRBV6-3, were excluded.

Between the trimmed V and J ends, which lost 0 bases and 5 bases, there was a span of 10 bases. Germline V gene lookup returns CDR1 MNHEY and CDR2 SVGAGI. The CDR3 loop spans 14 amino acids. Comment on this clone: The target antigen is unknown.

Though nominally healthy at sampling, donors likely had unrecorded immune exposures. PCR employed 60 Vbeta and 13 Jbeta primers. The table came from immunoSEQ multiplex PCR; TCRdb's copy has only in-frame clones and leaves some out. In all, the sample yields some 130,000 clones. The sample was PBMCs. This sequence originates from a woman aged 40-49 years in good health and CMV-seropositive. The chain carries TRBV6-5 and TRBJ1-1, with D perhaps matching TRBD1 (6 bases). This CDR3 reads CASSYSGGRTEAFF. The CDR3 DNA sequence: TGTGCCAGCAGTTACTCGGGGGGGCGTACTGAAGCTTTCTTT.